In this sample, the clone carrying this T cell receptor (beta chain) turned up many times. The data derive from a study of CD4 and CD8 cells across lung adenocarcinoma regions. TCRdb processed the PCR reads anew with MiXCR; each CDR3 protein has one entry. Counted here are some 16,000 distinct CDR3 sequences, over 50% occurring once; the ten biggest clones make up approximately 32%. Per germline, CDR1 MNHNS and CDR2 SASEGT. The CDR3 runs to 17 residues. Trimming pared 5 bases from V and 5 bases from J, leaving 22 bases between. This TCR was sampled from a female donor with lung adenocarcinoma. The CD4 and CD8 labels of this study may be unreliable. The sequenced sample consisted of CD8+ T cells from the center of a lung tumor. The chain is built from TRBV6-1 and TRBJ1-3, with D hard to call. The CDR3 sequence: CASSTRILTGARNTIYF. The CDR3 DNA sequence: TGTGCCAGCAGTACCCGCATCCTTACTGGTGCCAGAAACACCATATATTTT.